This T cell receptor beta chain came from a study of molecular identifiers for immune sequencing clone quantification. Study summary: Naive CD8 cell RNA, from roughly 21,000 or 96,000 cells, was split five ways in replicates, with four sequenced. Study-wide results and caveats: Jurkat TCR RNA spiked in from one cell could reportedly be detected among 800,000 to 1,000,000 naive cells.

Germline-derived CDR1 and CDR2 are SEHNR and FQNEAQ (reference sequence). V dropped 5 bases and J dropped 7 bases, with 8 bases sitting between them. The length of the CDR3 is 12 residues. About this clonotype itself: What it binds is not known.

Methods described previously, with TCR primers listed, were used for bulk TCR libraries. TCRdb processed the PCR reads anew with MiXCR; each CDR3 protein has one entry. The table shows roughly 630,000 distinct CDR3 sequences, with approximately 24% occurring only once. The receptor comes from a human donor in good health. Some libraries in this study had Jurkat cell RNA spiked in. The sequencing sample was made of naive CD8+ T cells from blood, with Jurkat cell RNA spiked in. Subset denoted: FACS-sorted CD8+CD4-CCR7+CD45RA+ naive T cells. The chain has TRBV7-9 and TRBJ2-2; D not resolved. CDR3 nucleotide sequence: TGTGCCAGCAGCGTTTATGGCGGGGAGCTGTTTTTT. Translated, it gives CASSVYGGELFF.